This TCR beta chain comes out of a study of shared clonotypes between healthy human individuals. Study-wide results and limits: Non-shared clonotypes had lower generation probabilities than those shared by all four donors. Across subsets, estimated richness was generally greater for naive than for memory populations.

Method: immunoSEQ multiplex PCR; TCRdb's copy keeps in-frame clones and lacks some. The data contain 2,500,000 or so clones, around nine tenths of them singletons. With respect to this clone: Its antigen remains unknown.

Both subsets, CD45RA+ naive and CD45RA-negative memory, were split from the CD4+ cells. Per germline, CDR1 SGHTA and CDR2 FQGNSA. This CDR3 is 15 amino acids long. V shed 5 bases, J shed 8 bases, and the junction held 13 bases outside the gene matches. The TCR comes from a man younger than 35 in good health. This chain uses TRBV7-2 with TRBJ1-2; 8 nucleotides line up with TRBD1. The sample consisted of naive CD4+ T cells sorted from blood. Subset indicated: CD45RA+ positively selected. CDR3 sequence: CASSRDRTLPEGYTF. Written as DNA, the CDR3 is TGTGCCAGCAGCCGGGACAGGACCCTTCCTGAGGGCTACACCTTC. Full variable domain (missing parts from reference TRBV7-2 and TRBJ1-2): GAGVSQSPSNKVTEKGKDVELRCDPISGHTALYWYRQSLGQGLEFLIYFQGNSAPDKSGLPSDRFSAERTGGSVSTLTIQRTQQEDSAVYLCASSRDRTLPEGYTFGSGTRLTVV.